The 12 T cell receptor beta chains below were found in one sample sequenced in a study of blood T cells in healthy people across ages. Primed by a sample-barcoded 5' primer and a J-beta primer mix, a second PCR proceeded for about 6 to 12 cycles. TCRdb reprocessed the 5' RACE reads with MiXCR, giving one entry per CDR3 protein. The table shows some 760,000 distinct CDR3 sequences, with around 25% occurring only once. These sequences were also reported in another study, on T cells of mothers and their children.

Sample: blood. Receptor source: a boy aged 5-17 years in good health.

The table lists this clonotype with a few counts. This sequence joins TRBV12-3 or TRBV12-4 and TRBJ2-7, with D hard to call. Trimming removed 3 bases at V and 6 bases at J, with 24 bases between. The CDR3 contains 17 residues. DNA of the CDR3: TGTGCCAGCAGTTTGGCAGTTGTCACCCATGTTGGCTTCGAGCAGTACTTC. Its protein product is CASSLAVVTHVGFEQYF.

The CDR3 coding sequence is TGCAGCGTTGGAACTCTCACCTACGAGCAGTACTTC. The encoded protein is CSVGTLTYEQYF. V is TRBV29-1 and J is TRBJ2-5; D is unclear. TRBJ2-7 explains the end of the DNA better; the J call may be wrong. Germline CDR1 SQVTM, CDR2 ANQGSEA. This CDR3 has 12 amino acids.

Points on this clonotype: Germline and junction disagree at one end, which may indicate a read error. The chain is built from TRBV7-7 and TRBJ1-5; D is unresolved. Germline V gene data show CDR1 as SSHAT and CDR2 as FNYEAQ (reference sequence). This CDR3 spans 16 amino acids. The CDR3 is CASSLSGWGIDQPQHF. The CDR3 nucleotides read TGTGCTAGCAGCTTATCAGGATGGGGTATCGATCAGCCCCAGCATTTT. Full variable domain (remainder filled in from reference TRBV7-7 and TRBJ1-5): GAGVSQSPRYKVTKRGQDVTLRCDPISSHATLYWYQQALGQGPEFLTYFNYEAQPDKSGLPSDRFSAERPEGSISTLTIQRTEQRDSAMYRCASSLSGWGIDQPQHFGDGTRLSIL.

This clonotype has more than one count but fewer than ten. This chain uses TRBV20-1 with TRBJ2-5; no definite D call. The tail of the sequence fits TRBJ2-1 better, so the J call may be wrong. The CDR3 loop spans 10 amino acids. CDR1 is DFQATT and CDR2 is SNEGSKA in the germline V gene (reference sequence). For the CDR3, the DNA is TGCAGTGCTAGTGGGTATGAGCAGTTCTTC. Amino acid sequence: CSASGYEQFF.

The chain carries TRBV7-2 and TRBJ1-6, with a possible D match to TRBD1 (5 bases). Trimming took 0 bases from V and 10 from J, leaving 19 bases between them. The CDR3 loop spans 17 amino acids. CDR1 and CDR2 from the germline V gene are SGHTA and FQGNSA. CDR3 region: CASSLASWGFGNSPLHF. The CDR3 DNA reads as TGTGCCAGCAGCTTAGCGAGCTGGGGCTTCGGGAACTCACCCCTCCACTTT.

The sample holds a few counts of this clonotype. J is TRBJ1-6 and V is TRBV29-1; tentative D call: TRBD1 (6 bases). The CDR3 runs to 15 residues. V was pared by 8 bases and J by 6 bases, with 20 bases between. Per germline, CDR1 SQVTM and CDR2 ANQGSEA. CDR3 region: CSPQTLRDINSPLHF. In DNA, the CDR3 is TGCAGCCCTCAAACCCTCCGGGACATTAATTCACCCCTCCACTTT.

This clonotype was seen a few times. One end of the junction varies from germline; a read error may be responsible. The chain links TRBV14 to TRBJ2-5, with 11 bases identical to TRBD2. The end of the DNA aligns better with TRBJ2-1, so the J call may be wrong. Germline CDR1 reads SGHDN; CDR2 reads FVKESK. The CDR3 has 15 amino acids. CDR3 coding DNA: TGTGCCACCAAAAATAGCGGGGGGGGCGGCAATGTGCAGTTCTTC. This codes for CATKNSGGGGNVQFF.

CDR3 nucleotides: TGTGCCAGCAGCACCAGGGAGGGCACAGATACGCAGTATTTT. It encodes CASSTREGTDTQYF. J is TRBJ2-3 and V is TRBV7-2, with D perhaps matching TRBD2 (6 bases). V was pared by 5 bases and J by 1 base, with 10 bases between. Per germline, CDR1 SGHTA and CDR2 FQGNSA. This CDR3 has 14 amino acids.

The chain is built from TRBV18 and TRBJ2-7; 11 nucleotides line up with TRBD1. The CDR3 runs to 14 residues. Trimming removed 5 bases from V and 6 bases from J; junction bases left unmatched: 6. Germline CDR1 and CDR2: KGHSH and LQKENI. The CDR3 DNA reads as TGTGCCAGCTCAACCGGGACAGGGGGTGCCGAGCAGTACTTC. Translated: CASSTGTGGAEQYF.

The rearrangement uses TRBV6-2 or TRBV6-3 and TRBJ2-7, with 7 bases identical to TRBD2. Germline CDR1 reads MNHEY; CDR2 reads SVGEGT. The CDR3 consists of 12 residues. V lost 4 bases, J lost 3 bases, and 0 bases stayed unmatched. This CDR3 is CASSWEGYEQYF. In DNA form, the CDR3 reads TGTGCCAGCAGTTGGGAGGGCTACGAGCAGTACTTC.

The chain has TRBV20-1 and TRBJ2-5; 7 nucleotides agree with TRBD1. The last part of the DNA fits TRBJ2-1 better; the J call may be wrong. Germline values: CDR1 DFQATT, CDR2 SNEGSKA (reference sequence). This CDR3 region has 15 residues. CDR3 loop: CSASSGTEVYNEQFF. In DNA form, the CDR3 reads TGCAGTGCTAGTTCCGGGACAGAAGTCTACAATGAGCAGTTCTTC.

The V and J genes are TRBV6-5 and TRBJ2-5; possibly TRBD1 for D (5 bases). TRBJ2-1 explains the end of the DNA better; the J call may be wrong. Germline CDR1 and CDR2: MNHEY and SVGAGI. The CDR3 spans 15 residues. CDR3 sequence (DNA): TGTGCCAGCAGTAGACGACAGAAAGGGGACAATGAGCAGTTCTTC. As protein: CASSRRQKGDNEQFF.